The rows below give T cell receptor beta chains drawn from one sample of a study of response to subunit inactivated influenza vaccine. TCRdb called the RT-PCR reads again in MiXCR, with one record for every CDR3 protein. Counted here are more than 550,000 distinct CDR3 sequences, about 11% occurring once; the ten biggest clones make up approximately 11%. The sample was also reused in another study, on T cells expressing NK-cell markers.

The sample was PBMCs from blood, taken on the day of vaccination. Receptors were obtained from a man between 45 and 60 years old who received an inactivated influenza vaccine. The CDR3 runs from the conserved cysteine through the conserved F or W. A D gene is named only where the DNA matches it firmly. The size entry is marked missing in some rows and otherwise reads once, few, many or a size class.

d_gene: NA; j_gene: TRBJ1-1; abundance: NA; v_gene: TRBV7-9; CDR3aa: CASSLQGVFTEAFF; CDR3nt: TGTGCCAGCAGCCTCCAGGGTGTGTTCACTGAAGCTTTCTTT
d_gene: TRBD2; j_gene: TRBJ2-3; abundance: NA; v_gene: TRBV12-3/TRBV12-4; CDR3aa: CASRPQGLAGATSTDTQYF; CDR3nt: TGTGCCAGCAGACCACAAGGACTAGCGGGTGCAACTAGCACAGATACGCAGTATTTT
d_gene: NA; j_gene: TRBJ2-7; abundance: few; v_gene: TRBV6-1; CDR3aa: CASRGASSYEQYF; CDR3nt: TGTGCCAGTCGGGGGGCTAGCTCCTACGAGCAGTACTTC
d_gene: NA; j_gene: TRBJ2-3; abundance: few; v_gene: TRBV29-1; CDR3aa: CSARDEEADTQYF; CDR3nt: TGCAGCGCCAGGGACGAAGAGGCTGATACGCAGTATTTT
d_gene: NA; j_gene: TRBJ1-2; abundance: few; v_gene: TRBV15; CDR3aa: CATAPGTFYGYTF; CDR3nt: TGTGCCACCGCCCCCGGGACTTTTTATGGCTACACCTTC
d_gene: TRBD1; j_gene: TRBJ2-6; abundance: few; v_gene: TRBV12-3/TRBV12-4; CDR3aa: CASSTNRGQASGANVLTF; CDR3nt: TGTGCCAGCAGCACCAACAGGGGGCAGGCCTCTGGGGCCAACGTCCTGACTTTC
d_gene: TRBD1; j_gene: TRBJ2-7; abundance: NA; v_gene: TRBV5-1; CDR3aa: CASSYGQGASEQYF; CDR3nt: TGCGCCAGCAGCTACGGACAGGGGGCTAGCGAGCAGTACTTC
d_gene: TRBD2; j_gene: TRBJ2-2; abundance: NA; v_gene: TRBV27; CDR3aa: CASSDSLTSGGTGELFF; CDR3nt: TGTGCCAGCAGTGACTCCCTTACTAGCGGAGGGACCGGGGAGCTGTTTTTT
d_gene: TRBD2; j_gene: TRBJ2-2; abundance: few; v_gene: TRBV29-1; CDR3aa: CSAVVGGNPGELFF; CDR3nt: TGCAGCGCGGTGGTGGGAGGGAATCCCGGGGAGCTGTTTTTT
d_gene: TRBD1; j_gene: TRBJ1-1; abundance: few; v_gene: TRBV28; CDR3aa: CASTGQEAGNTEAFF; CDR3nt: TGTGCCAGCACGGGACAGGAGGCGGGGAACACTGAAGCTTTCTTT
d_gene: NA; j_gene: TRBJ1-4; abundance: few; v_gene: TRBV4-3; CDR3aa: CASSQARGSPNEKLFF; CDR3nt: TGCGCCAGCAGCCAGGCCCGCGGGAGCCCAAATGAAAAACTGTTTTTT
d_gene: TRBD1; j_gene: TRBJ2-5; abundance: few; v_gene: TRBV6-1; CDR3aa: CASSPRTGFRETQYF; CDR3nt: TGTGCCAGCAGTCCCCGGACAGGCTTCAGGGAGACCCAGTACTTC
d_gene: TRBD1; j_gene: TRBJ2-4; abundance: few; v_gene: TRBV11-1; CDR3aa: CASSPRTGIKNIQYF; CDR3nt: TGTGCCAGCAGCCCCAGGACAGGCATAAAAAACATTCAGTACTTC
d_gene: NA; j_gene: TRBJ2-7; abundance: NA; v_gene: TRBV4-3; CDR3aa: CASSQDRTAYEQYF; CDR3nt: TGCGCCAGCAGCCAAGATCGGACTGCCTACGAGCAGTACTTC
d_gene: NA; j_gene: TRBJ2-1; abundance: many; v_gene: TRBV6-1; CDR3aa: CASAKGVYSSYNEQFF; CDR3nt: TGTGCCAGCGCGAAGGGGGTTTATAGCTCCTACAATGAGCAGTTCTTC
d_gene: TRBD2; j_gene: TRBJ2-3; abundance: NA; v_gene: TRBV28; CDR3aa: CASRVAGLTDTQYF; CDR3nt: TGTGCCAGCAGGGTAGCGGGACTGACAGATACGCAGTATTTT
d_gene: TRBD2; j_gene: TRBJ2-1; abundance: NA; v_gene: TRBV7-2; CDR3aa: CASSLVPGASGVNEQFF; CDR3nt: TGTGCCAGCAGCTTAGTTCCCGGGGCTAGCGGGGTCAATGAGCAGTTCTTC
d_gene: TRBD2; j_gene: TRBJ2-1; abundance: many; v_gene: TRBV12-3/TRBV12-4; CDR3aa: CASSTGSGGYNEQFF; CDR3nt: TGTGCCAGCAGTACGGGTAGCGGGGGCTACAATGAGCAGTTCTTC
d_gene: NA; j_gene: TRBJ2-5; abundance: few; v_gene: TRBV6-2/TRBV6-3; CDR3aa: CASRPPGDQETQYF; CDR3nt: TGTGCCAGCAGGCCGCCGGGCGATCAAGAGACCCAGTACTTC
d_gene: TRBD2; j_gene: TRBJ2-7; abundance: NA; v_gene: TRBV6-5; CDR3aa: CASSYVTSGRKYEQYF; CDR3nt: TGTGCCAGCAGTTACGTGACTAGCGGGAGGAAGTACGAGCAGTACTTC
d_gene: TRBD1; j_gene: TRBJ2-7; abundance: few; v_gene: TRBV18; CDR3aa: CASSPTGLEQYF; CDR3nt: TGTGCCAGCTCACCGACAGGGCTGGAGCAGTACTTC
d_gene: NA; j_gene: TRBJ2-4; abundance: many; v_gene: TRBV12-3/TRBV12-4; CDR3aa: CASSFYSTKNIQYF; CDR3nt: TGTGCCAGCAGTTTTTACAGTACCAAAAACATTCAGTACTTC
d_gene: NA; j_gene: TRBJ2-2; abundance: NA; v_gene: TRBV3-1; CDR3aa: CASSPRTPTGELFF; CDR3nt: TGTGCCAGCAGCCCACGGACACCAACCGGGGAGCTGTTTTTT
d_gene: TRBD1; j_gene: TRBJ2-7; abundance: NA; v_gene: TRBV15; CDR3aa: CATSRDQGTGYEQYF; CDR3nt: TGTGCCACCAGCAGAGATCAGGGGACAGGCTACGAGCAGTACTTC
d_gene: NA; j_gene: TRBJ1-1; abundance: NA; v_gene: TRBV20-1; CDR3aa: CSARGLAGHTEAFF; CDR3nt: TGCAGTGCTAGGGGCCTGGCCGGTCACACTGAAGCTTTCTTT
d_gene: NA; j_gene: TRBJ2-3; abundance: NA; v_gene: TRBV12-3/TRBV12-4; CDR3aa: CASTLSGYSNTDTQYF; CDR3nt: TGTGCCAGCACCTTGAGCGGGTACAGTAACACAGATACGCAGTATTTT
d_gene: NA; j_gene: TRBJ2-3; abundance: few; v_gene: TRBV24-1; CDR3aa: CATSDPGTASTDTQYF; CDR3nt: TGTGCCACCAGTGACCCCGGGACGGCAAGCACAGATACGCAGTATTTT
d_gene: TRBD2; j_gene: TRBJ2-7; abundance: NA; v_gene: TRBV7-9; CDR3aa: CASSLALAGDYSYEQYF; CDR3nt: TGTGCCAGCAGCTTAGCGTTGGCGGGGGACTACTCCTACGAGCAGTACTTC
d_gene: NA; j_gene: TRBJ2-7; abundance: few; v_gene: TRBV7-2; CDR3aa: CASSLDPGATYEQYF; CDR3nt: TGTGCCAGCAGCTTAGATCCGGGAGCCACCTACGAGCAGTACTTC
d_gene: NA; j_gene: TRBJ2-7; abundance: many; v_gene: TRBV7-8; CDR3aa: CASSLEITTRYF; CDR3nt: TGTGCCAGCAGCTTAGAAATAACTACCCGGTACTTC
d_gene: TRBD1; j_gene: TRBJ2-5; abundance: NA; v_gene: TRBV5-1; CDR3aa: CASSQGTGGEVETQYF; CDR3nt: TGCGCCAGCAGCCAGGGGACAGGGGGCGAAGTAGAGACCCAGTACTTC
d_gene: NA; j_gene: TRBJ2-7; abundance: few; v_gene: TRBV7-2; CDR3aa: CASSLSRGSSYEQYF; CDR3nt: TGTGCCAGCAGCTTATCGCGGGGATCCTCCTACGAGCAGTACTTC
d_gene: NA; j_gene: TRBJ2-5; abundance: few; v_gene: TRBV2; CDR3aa: CASSGAGAAAETQYF; CDR3nt: TGTGCCAGCAGTGGGGCAGGGGCGGCGGCAGAGACCCAGTACTTC
d_gene: TRBD1; j_gene: TRBJ2-1; abundance: many; v_gene: TRBV12-3/TRBV12-4; CDR3aa: CASSLRTGVAYNEQFF; CDR3nt: TGTGCCAGCAGTCTCAGGACAGGGGTAGCCTACAATGAGCAGTTCTTC
d_gene: TRBD1; j_gene: TRBJ1-2; abundance: NA; v_gene: TRBV5-6; CDR3aa: CASSRDSSKPYGYTF; CDR3nt: TGTGCCAGCAGCCGGGACAGCTCCAAACCTTATGGCTACACCTTC
d_gene: NA; j_gene: TRBJ2-5; abundance: few; v_gene: TRBV2; CDR3aa: CASSEGSVETQYF; CDR3nt: TGTGCCAGCAGTGAAGGTTCTGTGGAGACCCAGTACTTC
d_gene: TRBD1; j_gene: TRBJ2-2; abundance: NA; v_gene: TRBV5-8; CDR3aa: CASSKYPGTGVAGELFF; CDR3nt: TGTGCCAGCAGCAAATACCCCGGGACAGGGGTTGCCGGGGAGCTGTTTTTT
d_gene: TRBD2; j_gene: TRBJ2-7; abundance: few; v_gene: TRBV20-1; CDR3aa: CSALRTSGIREQYF; CDR3nt: TGCAGTGCTTTAAGGACTAGCGGGATTAGGGAGCAGTACTTC
d_gene: NA; j_gene: TRBJ2-7; abundance: few; v_gene: TRBV27; CDR3aa: CASSPMGGRRLGYEQYF; CDR3nt: TGTGCCAGCAGTCCAATGGGGGGACGGAGGTTGGGGTACGAGCAGTACTTC
d_gene: NA; j_gene: TRBJ2-5; abundance: NA; v_gene: TRBV12-3/TRBV12-4; CDR3aa: CASRASETQYF; CDR3nt: TGTGCCAGCAGGGCTTCAGAGACCCAGTACTTC
d_gene: TRBD2; j_gene: TRBJ2-1; abundance: NA; v_gene: TRBV5-1; CDR3aa: CASSMVSGILYNEQFF; CDR3nt: TGCGCCAGCAGCATGGTTAGCGGGATATTATACAATGAGCAGTTCTTC